Below, one T cell receptor beta chain is given with its context. The data stem from a study of blood T cell repertoires in COVID-19. This table comes from immunoSEQ multiplex PCR, and its TCRdb copy is limited to in-frame clones, with some not included. The sample carries tens of thousands of clones, around 90% recorded once. This CDR3 is built from 12 residues. The V gene lost 4 bases and the J gene lost 5 bases, with 9 bases spanning the gap. Germline assignment: CDR1 SGHNT and CDR2 YYREEE (reference sequence). This receptor was identified in a man aged 60 to 75 with active COVID-19. The specimen sequenced was peripheral blood. The rearrangement links TRBV5-4 to TRBJ1-1; TRBD1 might be the D (6 bases). The CDR3 bases are TGTGCCAGCAGCCCAGGGGCTACTGAAGCTTTCTTT. Translation: CASSPGATEAFF.